The 30 T cell receptor beta chains below come from one sample, sequenced in a study of T cell responses to AZD1222 COVID-19 vaccine. Profiling relied on immunoSEQ multiplex PCR, and the TCRdb table lists in-frame clones only, not all of them. The table has about 110,000 clones, about 88% seen once. The specimen comprised peripheral blood, sampled on day 0 of AZD1222 vaccination. The receptors here all came from an adult in good health.

The V call is TRBV10-1, the J call TRBJ2-5, with 7 bases lining up with TRBD2. Germline CDR1 is WNHNN and CDR2 is SYGVQD (reference sequence). V trimming: 5 bases; J trimming: 0 bases; junction bases outside the gene matches: 9. The CDR3 is 16 residues long. CDR3 nucleotides: TGCGCCAGCAGTACCGGACGTCGGGGGGACCAAGAGACCCAGTACTTC. It encodes CASSTGRRGDQETQYF.

This clone has only a few counts. V gene TRBV10-3 combines with J gene TRBJ1-3; no firm D call. CDR3 size: 12 residues. The V end lost 0 bases, the J end lost 8 bases, and 5 bases lay between the germline ends. Germline lookup yields CDR1 ENHRY and CDR2 SYGVKD. The CDR3 reads CAISESQYTIYF. The CDR3 DNA reads TGTGCCATCAGTGAGTCTCAGTACACCATATATTTT.

The V call is TRBV28, the J call TRBJ1-1, with 8 bases that match TRBD1. With 8 bases clipped from V and 2 bases from J, the junction kept 10 bases outside the gene matches. CDR3 length: 15 residues. Germline values: CDR1 MDHEN, CDR2 SYDVKM. The CDR3 sequence is CASLWDRWDNTEAFF. As DNA, the CDR3 is TGTGCCAGCCTGTGGGACAGGTGGGATAACACTGAAGCTTTCTTT.

Only a few counts were recorded for this clone. V and J are TRBV18 and TRBJ1-2; D might be TRBD1 (6 bases). The germline V and J ends were trimmed by 3 bases and 4 bases, with 21 bases remaining between them. Germline CDR1 KGHSH, CDR2 LQKENI. The CDR3 length is 17 residues. For the CDR3, the DNA is TGTGCCAGCTCACCCCCCGGGGGGGCAGGGAGGAGCTATGGCTACACCTTC. Translated: CASSPPGGAGRSYGYTF.

This clone was counted between two and nine times. Because the CDR3's place on the DNA is in doubt, the DNA is left out and the CDR3 is given as listed by TCRdb. The chain combines TRBV27 with TRBJ2-1; the table assigns TRBD2, which was not confirmed against the DNA. The V gene's germline CDR1 is MNHEY and CDR2 SMNVEV (reference sequence). Counting both end residues, the CDR3 totals 19 amino acids. CDR3 residues: CASSLDRWGTGTSGRGVFF.

The chain is built from TRBV7-2 and TRBJ2-5; TRBD2 aligns across 12 bases. Trimming at V came to 5 bases and at J to 0 bases, leaving 13 bases not matched to a gene. The CDR3 is 19 amino acids. Germline values: CDR1 SGHTA, CDR2 FQGNSA. This chain's CDR3 is CASSERTGTSGSYQETQYF. CDR3 nucleotides: TGTGCCAGCAGCGAGAGAACCGGGACTAGCGGGTCCTACCAAGAGACCCAGTACTTC.

This clone was recorded once. V gene TRBV30 combines with J gene TRBJ1-4; D is uncertain. Germline values: CDR1 GTSNPN, CDR2 SVGIG (reference sequence). With 5 bases removed from V and 7 bases from J, the gap between germline ends came to 11 bases. The CDR3 runs 12 residues. Here the CDR3 reads CAWQSGREKLFF. Here the CDR3 DNA reads TGTGCCTGGCAGAGCGGGCGTGAAAAACTGTTTTTT.

V usage is TRBV18 and J usage is TRBJ1-1, with D hard to call. The ends were cut back, 2 bases at V and 1 base at J, with 14 bases in the middle. The CDR3 totals 16 residues. In germline, CDR1 is KGHSH, CDR2 LQKENI. The CDR3 DNA sequence: TGTGCCAGCTCACCAGTGCGTCCGGGTTCGAACACTGAAGCTTTCTTT. This translates into CASSPVRPGSNTEAFF.

V is TRBV19 and J is TRBJ1-1, with a weak D call TRBD1 (5 bases). The CDR3 totals 15 residues. In germline, CDR1 is LNHDA, CDR2 SQIVND (reference sequence). The V end lost 6 bases, the J end lost 5 bases, and 19 bases lay between the germline ends. The CDR3 nucleotides read TGTGCCAGTAGCACATGGGGCGGGTCGGGGACTGAAGCTTTCTTT. As protein: CASSTWGGSGTEAFF.

This clone was recorded a few times. The chain carries TRBV24-1 and TRBJ1-2, with D maybe TRBD1 (6 bases). V lost 4 bases to trimming and J lost 5 bases, with 7 bases between them. This CDR3 is 12 amino acids long. CDR1 and CDR2 (germline): KGHDR, SFDVKD. The DNA for the CDR3 is TGTGCCACCAGTGAGGACAGTTATGGCTACACCTTC. It codes for CATSEDSYGYTF.

The rearrangement joins TRBV3-1 (or the pseudogene TRBV3-2) to TRBJ2-1, with 9 nucleotides matching TRBD1. Germline V CDR1 and CDR2: LGHDT, YNNKEL (reference sequence). V lost 4 bases and J lost 6; bases outside the gene matches: 13. The CDR3 is made up of 17 amino acids. In DNA form, the CDR3 reads TGTGCCAGCAGCCGCTACCTGGAGGGACAGGGCAGCAATGAGCAGTTCTTC. Translated: CASSRYLEGQGSNEQFF.

The chain is built from TRBV14 and TRBJ1-4; TRBD1 aligns across 8 bases. V gave up 4 bases and J gave up 3 bases; unmatched junction bases: 7. The V gene's germline CDR1 is SGHDN and CDR2 FVKESK. This CDR3 is 16 amino acids long. This CDR3 reads CASSPQGALANEKLFF. CDR3 bases: TGTGCCAGCAGCCCGCAGGGGGCGTTGGCTAATGAAAAACTGTTTTTT. The full variable domain, with the rest looked up from reference TRBV14 and TRBJ1-4, is EAGVTQFPSHSVIEKGQTVTLRCDPISGHDNLYWYRRVMGKEIKFLLHFVKESKQDESGMPNNRFLAERTGGTYSTLKVQPAELEDSGVYFCASSPQGALANEKLFFGSGTQLSVL.

This sequence joins TRBV11-2 and TRBJ1-4, with TRBD1 as a possible D gene (5 bases). The CDR3 loop spans 15 amino acids. Trimming took 2 bases from V and 12 from J, leaving 19 bases between them. Germline CDR1 and CDR2: SGHAT and FQNNGV. The CDR3 region is CASSLSLGTFEELFF. The CDR3 DNA follows: TGTGCCAGCAGCTTATCCCTCGGGACTTTTGAGGAACTGTTTTTT.

The rearrangement links TRBV11-2 to TRBJ1-2; 7 bases fit TRBD1. The CDR3 covers 13 residues. Germline CDR1 SGHAT, CDR2 FQNNGV. Trimming cost V 4 bases and J 4 bases; bases outside gene matches: 3. The CDR3 nucleotides are TGTGCCAGCAGCTACGGACAGGCCTATGGCTACACCTTC. It codes for CASSYGQAYGYTF.

The CDR3 protein is CASMLFEKLFF. In DNA, the CDR3 is TGCGCCAGCATGTTGTTCGAAAAACTGTTTTTT. The chain recombines TRBV10-2 with TRBJ1-4; no clear D. Germline assignment: CDR1 WSHSY and CDR2 SAAADI. CDR3 size: 11 residues. Trimming pared 7 bases from V and 8 bases from J, leaving 8 bases between.

This clone was seen just once. The chain links TRBV7-2 to TRBJ2-7, with TRBD1 matching over 8 bases. This CDR3 region has 13 residues. The J segment lost 6 bases and the V segment lost 4 bases, leaving 5 bases of the junction unmatched. The germline V gene has CDR1 SGHTA and CDR2 FQGNSA. The CDR3 DNA sequence: TGTGCCAGCAGCTCCCGGACAGGGCGCGAGCAGTACTTC. Amino acids: CASSSRTGREQYF.

The chain is built from TRBV18 and TRBJ2-6, with 7 positions matching TRBD1. The germline CDR1 and CDR2 sequences are KGHSH and LQKENI. This CDR3 has 18 residues. The V segment lost 3 bases and the J segment 0 bases; nucleotides outside the gene matches: 8. The CDR3 is CASSPTTGLGSGANVLTF. CDR3 DNA sequence: TGTGCCAGCTCACCCACGACAGGGTTAGGCTCTGGGGCCAACGTCCTGACTTTC.

The chain couples TRBV6-5 to TRBJ1-2; no reliable D call. Per the germline V gene, CDR1 is MNHEY and CDR2 is SVGAGI. Trimming cost V 3 bases and J 5 bases, with 10 bases left between them. CDR3 length: 13 residues. The CDR3 is CASSYGEYYGYTF. Written as DNA, the CDR3 is TGTGCCAGCAGTTATGGCGAATATTATGGCTACACCTTC.

The chain combines TRBV7-9 with TRBJ2-2, with TRBD2 as a possible D gene (6 bases). CDR3 length equals 14 residues. The V gene's germline CDR1 is SEHNR and CDR2 FQNEAQ (reference sequence). Trimming took off 7 bases at V and 7 bases at J, with 16 bases between the two ends. CDR3 nucleotides: TGTGCCAGCACCTCCCTGGGGGGTGACGGGGAGCTGTTTTTT. Its protein product is CASTSLGGDGELFF.

The chain recombines TRBV27 with TRBJ1-1; TRBD1 might be the D (5 bases). There are 14 residues in the CDR3. Germline V CDR1 and CDR2: MNHEY, SMNVEV (reference sequence). The V end lost 3 bases, the J end lost 5 bases, and 13 bases lay between the germline ends. CDR3 loop: CASSLMGLRTEAFF. The CDR3 DNA sequence: TGTGCCAGCAGTTTGATGGGACTAAGGACTGAAGCTTTCTTT.

This rearrangement joins TRBV29-1 to TRBJ2-2; 10 bases match TRBD2. This CDR3 is 15 amino acids long. Germline V gene lookup returns CDR1 SQVTM and CDR2 ANQGSEA. CDR3 in amino acids: CKEKISGRPPGELFF. CDR3 bases: TGCAAAGAAAAAATTAGCGGGAGGCCGCCCGGGGAGCTGTTTTTT.

The chain carries TRBV4-1 and TRBJ1-1, with a weak D call TRBD1 (5 bases). In germline, CDR1 is MGHRA, CDR2 YSYEKL. Trimming took 4 bases from V and 10 from J, leaving 22 bases between them. The CDR3 runs 15 residues. This chain's CDR3 is CASSRTSGGSLLAFF. CDR3 bases: TGCGCCAGCAGCCGAACATCCGGGGGATCACTTTTAGCTTTCTTT.

V usage is TRBV28 and J usage is TRBJ2-5; TRBD2 agrees at 8 bases. With V trimmed by 7 bases and J by 8 bases, 9 bases remained unmatched. This CDR3 comprises 13 residues. Germline V gives CDR1 MDHEN, CDR2 SYDVKM. The CDR3 loop is CASISGGGVTQYF. The CDR3 coding sequence is TGTGCCAGCATTTCGGGAGGGGGTGTAACCCAGTACTTC.

The chain links TRBV6-5 to TRBJ2-7; TRBD2 matches 8 bases. V lost 2 bases and J lost 4; bases outside the gene matches: 1. CDR3 length: 13 amino acids. Germline loops: CDR1 MNHEY, CDR2 SVGAGI. CDR3 nucleotide sequence: TGTGCCAGCAGTTACCGGGAGGGATACGAGCAGTACTTC. This codes for CASSYREGYEQYF.

J is TRBJ2-1 and V is TRBV23-1, with 9 bases identical to TRBD1. TRBV23-1 is designated an ORF whose function remains uncertain. The CDR3 loop spans 15 amino acids. The V segment lost 3 bases and the J segment 8 bases; nucleotides outside the gene matches: 8. In DNA form, the CDR3 reads TGCGCCAGCAGTCAGTCCGGGACAGGGTACTATGAGCAGTTCTTC. Its translation is CASSQSGTGYYEQFF.

The rearrangement uses TRBV5-4 and TRBJ1-1; D is uncertain. Per germline, CDR1 SGHNT and CDR2 YYREEE (reference sequence). The CDR3 covers 14 residues. V lost 5 bases and J lost 1, with 12 bases in between. This chain's CDR3 is CASSFREKNTEAFF. The CDR3 DNA follows: TGTGCCAGCAGTTTCCGAGAAAAGAACACTGAAGCTTTCTTT.

This chain joins TRBV19 and TRBJ1-5; the D gene is possibly TRBD1 (5 bases). The CDR3 covers 17 residues. Germline assignment: CDR1 LNHDA and CDR2 SQIVND (reference sequence). Trimming pared 4 bases from V and 0 bases from J, leaving 16 bases between. CDR3 sequence: CASSKPLTDYSNQPQHF. DNA for the CDR3: TGTGCCAGTAGTAAACCCTTGACAGACTATAGCAATCAGCCCCAGCATTTT.

This rearrangement joins TRBV18 to TRBJ1-4; the D is unclear. Germline CDR1 and CDR2: KGHSH and LQKENI. V was pared by 3 bases and J by 8 bases, with 13 bases between. The CDR3 loop spans 14 amino acids. The CDR3 region is CASSPGILGEKLFF. DNA for the CDR3: TGTGCCAGCTCACCGGGAATATTAGGGGAAAAACTGTTTTTT.

The gene calls are TRBV27 and TRBJ1-2; D is possibly TRBD1 (5 bases). CDR1 MNHEY and CDR2 SMNVEV come from the germline V gene (reference sequence). The V end was cut by 5 bases, the J end by 8 bases, with 18 bases between. There are 14 residues in the CDR3. CDR3 residues: CASSLGLPSGGYTF. The CDR3 nucleotides are TGTGCCAGCAGTCTGGGACTCCCTTCGGGGGGCTACACCTTC.

V and J are TRBV5-1 and TRBJ1-3; D ambiguous. Trimming shortened V by 4 bases and J by 0 bases, and 17 bases separated the two germline ends. The germline V gene encodes CDR1 SGHRS and CDR2 YFSETQ. The CDR3 contains 17 residues. CDR3 amino acids: CASSASSAGSSGNTIYF. In DNA form, the CDR3 reads TGCGCCAGCAGCGCTAGCTCAGCAGGCTCCTCTGGAAACACCATATATTTT.